This T cell receptor beta chain was observed in a study of identical twins (TCRdb year 2016). General notes on the study: To test whether fetal clonotypes persist, this study deep-sequenced TCR alpha and beta repertoires from monozygotic twins, from unrelated adults of various ages, and from cord blood. To rule out contamination, replicate twin experiments were performed at different times with different library preparation protocols.

Every donor was a healthy Caucasian. The researchers also sequenced three unrelated adults who were not twins: a male aged 18 to 29, a male aged 50 to 60, and a female aged 50 to 60. Using Miltenyi CD45RO+ enrichment and human naive T-cell isolation kits, memory (CD45RO+) and naive T cells were isolated from PBMC. General study outcomes and caveats: Because the same donors could not be followed over many years, the conclusions relied on cross-sectional statistical analysis. Fewer insertions were carried by abundant cord blood beta clonotypes, a similar but weaker trend appeared in young adult naive repertoires, and no such trend appeared in memory repertoires. Invariant T cells such as MAIT and iNKT could partly confound zero-insertion analyses, although diverse VJ usage argued against such confounding for most clonotypes. In beta out-of-frame sequences, excess twin sharing was weaker, because having fewer shared sequences lowered the signal-to-noise ratio. Out-of-frame TCR alpha sharing in monozygotic twins was systematically underestimated by recombination models, whereas sharing between unrelated individuals was in agreement with the recombination models. Compared with coincidental sharing between unrelated individuals, out-of-frame TCR alpha sequences shared between twins had an excess of sequences with low generation probability.

This clonotype came up many times. Its antigen remains unidentified. No base quality values were provided; no much bigger clone lies one nucleotide off. V and J are trimmed by 2 bases and 4 bases, and the gene matches miss 4 bases of the junction. CDR1 and CDR2, per the germline V gene, are SGHRS and YFSETQ. The CDR3 goes from the cysteine to the phenylalanine over 14 residues. The CDR3 DNA has 42 bases and is translated from base 1. The library relied on 5' RACE. Sequencing took place on an Illumina HiSeq 2000. A universal primer binding site was introduced by template switching, and a unique molecular identifier was present in the final cDNA, enabling accurate counting of TCR cDNA molecules. Specific primers in the conserved constant-segment region were used to synthesize first-strand cDNA for TCR alpha and beta chains. To control for contamination, each cDNA library was double barcoded with a SMART-Mk sample barcode plus Illumina barcodes. TruSeq adapter sequences and Illumina sample barcodes were added in two successive PCR steps. TCR alpha and beta cDNA libraries were sequenced on the Illumina HiSeq platform with custom primers. In the original analysis: MiGEC processed the raw reads to extract unique molecular identifiers, while MiXCR was used to determine the CDR3 positions. For each individual, recombination models were inferred using an EM algorithm with the repgenHMM and IGoR tools. The tcR package in R was used for shared clonotype analysis, with sharing normalized by the product of cloneset sizes. To study raw recombination free of thymic and clonal selection effects, out-of-frame nonproductive sequences were analyzed. TCRdb trimmed the raw reads at Q25, called clones with MiXCR and kept productive beta chains. A single entry per CDR3 protein holds the most common genes and DNA from its merged rows. The V and J calls and clone size come from TCRdb's table, not from the authors' own analysis. The sample records fewer than 450,000 distinct CDR3 sequences, around 9% of which are singletons. In total, the top ten clones hold roughly 8.7% of the sample.

This sequence uses TRBV5-1 and TRBJ2-7; 9 central bases correspond to TRBD1. Sequenced input: naive T cells sorted from blood. The label giving this sample's cell subset or site can be read as: cells isolated with a human naive T-cell isolation kit. The sequence was obtained from a woman aged 45 to 65 in good health. The CDR3 region has the sequence CASSLGTGRYEQYF. In nucleotide form, the sequence is TGCGCCAGCAGCTTAGGGACAGGGAGATACGAGCAGTACTTC.